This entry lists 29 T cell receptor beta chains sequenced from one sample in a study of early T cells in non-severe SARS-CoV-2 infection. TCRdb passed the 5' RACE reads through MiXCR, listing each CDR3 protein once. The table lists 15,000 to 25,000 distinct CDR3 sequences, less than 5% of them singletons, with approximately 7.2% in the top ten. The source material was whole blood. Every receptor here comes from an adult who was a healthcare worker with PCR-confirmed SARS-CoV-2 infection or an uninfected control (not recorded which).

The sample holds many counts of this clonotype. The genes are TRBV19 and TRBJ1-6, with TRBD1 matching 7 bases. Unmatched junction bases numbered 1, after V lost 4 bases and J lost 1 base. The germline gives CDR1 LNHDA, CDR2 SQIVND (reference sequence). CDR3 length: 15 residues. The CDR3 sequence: CASSTQGSYNSPLHF. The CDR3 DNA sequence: TGTGCCAGTAGTACACAGGGGTCCTATAATTCACCCCTCCACTTT.

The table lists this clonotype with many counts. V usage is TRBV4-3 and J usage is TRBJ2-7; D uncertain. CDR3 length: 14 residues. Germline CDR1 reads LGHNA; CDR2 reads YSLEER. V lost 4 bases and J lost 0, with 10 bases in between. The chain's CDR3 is CASSLFLSSYEQYF. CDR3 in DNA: TGCGCCAGCAGCCTTTTTCTGAGCTCCTACGAGCAGTACTTC.

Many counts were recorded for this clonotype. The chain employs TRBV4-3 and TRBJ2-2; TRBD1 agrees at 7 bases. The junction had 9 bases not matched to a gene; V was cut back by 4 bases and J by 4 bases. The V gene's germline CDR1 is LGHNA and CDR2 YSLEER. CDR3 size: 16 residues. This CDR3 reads CASSPPGTDLTGELFF. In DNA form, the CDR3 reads TGCGCCAGCAGCCCCCCAGGGACAGACCTCACCGGGGAGCTGTTTTTT.

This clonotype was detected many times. DNA of the CDR3: TGTGCCAGCAGCGTTAGACAATCGGACTCTGCAATTCACCCCCTCCACTTT. Its protein is CASSVRQSDSAIHPLHF. The rearrangement links TRBV9 to TRBJ1-6; D gene uncertain. The CDR3 is made up of 17 amino acids. The germline CDR1 and CDR2 sequences are SGDLS and YYNGEE. Deletions cut 2 bases from V and 13 bases from J, with 25 bases between.

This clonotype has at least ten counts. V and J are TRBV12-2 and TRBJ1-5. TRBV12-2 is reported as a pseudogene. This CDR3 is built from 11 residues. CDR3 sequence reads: CASRLRSSQHF. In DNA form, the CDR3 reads TGTGCAAGTCGCCTGCGCTCCTCCCAGCATTTT.

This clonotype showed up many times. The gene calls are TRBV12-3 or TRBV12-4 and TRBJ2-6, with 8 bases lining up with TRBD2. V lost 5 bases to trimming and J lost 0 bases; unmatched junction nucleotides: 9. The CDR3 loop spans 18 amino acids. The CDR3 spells CASSPFGGGLSGANVLTF. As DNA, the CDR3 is TGTGCCAGCAGTCCCTTCGGGGGGGGCCTCTCTGGGGCCAACGTCCTGACTTTC.

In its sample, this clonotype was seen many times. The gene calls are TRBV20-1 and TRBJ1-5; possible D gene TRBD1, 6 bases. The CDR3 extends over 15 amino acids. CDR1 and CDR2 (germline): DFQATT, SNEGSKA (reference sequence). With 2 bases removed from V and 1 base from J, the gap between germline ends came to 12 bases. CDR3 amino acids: CSARRPTGSNQPQHF. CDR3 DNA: TGCAGTGCTAGACGACCCACAGGGAGCAATCAGCCCCAGCATTTT.

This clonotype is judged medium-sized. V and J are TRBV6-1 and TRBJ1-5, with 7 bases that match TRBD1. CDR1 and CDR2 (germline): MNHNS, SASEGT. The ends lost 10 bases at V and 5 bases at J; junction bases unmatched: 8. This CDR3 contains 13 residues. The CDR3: CATGDRADQPQHF. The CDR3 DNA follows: TGTGCCACCGGAGACAGGGCGGATCAGCCCCAGCATTTT.

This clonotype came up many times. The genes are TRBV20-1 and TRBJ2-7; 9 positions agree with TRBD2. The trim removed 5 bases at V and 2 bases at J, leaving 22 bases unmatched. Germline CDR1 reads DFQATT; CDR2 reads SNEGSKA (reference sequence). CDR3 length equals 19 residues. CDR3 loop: CSAVMLTGLAGSAPYEQYF. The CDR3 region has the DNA TGCAGTGCTGTTATGCTTACCGGGCTAGCGGGGTCCGCGCCCTACGAGCAGTACTTC.

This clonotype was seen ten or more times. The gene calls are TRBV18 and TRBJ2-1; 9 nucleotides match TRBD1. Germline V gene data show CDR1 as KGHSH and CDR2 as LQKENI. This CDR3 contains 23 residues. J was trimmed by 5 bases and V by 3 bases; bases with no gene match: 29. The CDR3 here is CASSPKAGTGNMRGRSSHNEQFF. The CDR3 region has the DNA TGTGCCAGCTCACCGAAAGCCGGGACAGGGAACATGCGGGGGCGTTCTTCCCACAATGAGCAGTTCTTC.

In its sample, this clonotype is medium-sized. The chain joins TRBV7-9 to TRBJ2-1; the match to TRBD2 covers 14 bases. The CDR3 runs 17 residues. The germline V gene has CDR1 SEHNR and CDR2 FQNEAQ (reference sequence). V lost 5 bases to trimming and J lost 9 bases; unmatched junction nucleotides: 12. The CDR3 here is CASSPQRGTSGGGEQFF. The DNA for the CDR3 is TGTGCCAGCAGCCCACAAAGAGGGACTAGCGGGGGAGGTGAGCAGTTCTTC.

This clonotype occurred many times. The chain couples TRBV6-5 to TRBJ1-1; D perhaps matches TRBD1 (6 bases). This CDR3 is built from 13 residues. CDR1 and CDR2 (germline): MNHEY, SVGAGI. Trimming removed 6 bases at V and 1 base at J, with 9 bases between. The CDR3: CASREQGNTEAFF. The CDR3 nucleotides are TGTGCCAGCAGGGAACAGGGGAACACTGAAGCTTTCTTT.

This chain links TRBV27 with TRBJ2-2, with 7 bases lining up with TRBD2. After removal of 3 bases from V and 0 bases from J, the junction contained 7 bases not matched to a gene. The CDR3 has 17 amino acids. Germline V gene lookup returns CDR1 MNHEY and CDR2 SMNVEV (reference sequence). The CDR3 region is CASSLSRGTTNTGELFF. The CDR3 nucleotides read TGTGCCAGCAGTTTGTCGCGGGGGACCACGAACACCGGGGAGCTGTTTTTT.

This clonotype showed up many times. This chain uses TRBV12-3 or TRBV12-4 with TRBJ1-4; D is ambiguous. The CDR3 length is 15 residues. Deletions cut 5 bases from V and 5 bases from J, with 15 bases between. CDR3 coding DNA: TGTGCCAGCAGTCCTTCGGGCCGTCTCAATGAAAAACTGTTTTTT. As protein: CASSPSGRLNEKLFF.

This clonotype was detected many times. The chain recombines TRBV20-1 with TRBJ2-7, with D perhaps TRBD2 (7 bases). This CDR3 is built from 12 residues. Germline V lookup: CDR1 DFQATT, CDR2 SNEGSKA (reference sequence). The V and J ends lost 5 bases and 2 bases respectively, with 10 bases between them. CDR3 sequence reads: CSAGGDTYEQYF. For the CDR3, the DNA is TGCAGTGCTGGGGGGGACACCTACGAGCAGTACTTC.

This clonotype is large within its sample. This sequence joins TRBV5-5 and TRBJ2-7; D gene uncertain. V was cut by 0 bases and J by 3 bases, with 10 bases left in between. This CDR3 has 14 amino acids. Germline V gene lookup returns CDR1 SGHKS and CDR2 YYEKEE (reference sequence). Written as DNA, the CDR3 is TGTGCCAGCAGCTTGGGGATGGGCAGCTACGAGCAGTACTTC. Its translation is CASSLGMGSYEQYF.

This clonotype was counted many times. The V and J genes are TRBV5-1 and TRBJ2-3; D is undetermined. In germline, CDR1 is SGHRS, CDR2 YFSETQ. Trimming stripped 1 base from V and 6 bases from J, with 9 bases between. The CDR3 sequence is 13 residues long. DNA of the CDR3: TGCGCCAGCAGCTTGTACGTCTCGGATACGCAGTATTTT. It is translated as CASSLYVSDTQYF.

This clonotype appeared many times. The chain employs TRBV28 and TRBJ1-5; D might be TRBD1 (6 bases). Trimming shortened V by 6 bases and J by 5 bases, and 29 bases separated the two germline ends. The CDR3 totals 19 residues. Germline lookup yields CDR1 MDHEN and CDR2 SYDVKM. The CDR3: CASSTSYLGQGLIYQPQHF. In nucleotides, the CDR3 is TGTGCCAGCAGCACGTCCTATTTGGGTCAGGGGCTGATCTATCAGCCCCAGCATTTT.

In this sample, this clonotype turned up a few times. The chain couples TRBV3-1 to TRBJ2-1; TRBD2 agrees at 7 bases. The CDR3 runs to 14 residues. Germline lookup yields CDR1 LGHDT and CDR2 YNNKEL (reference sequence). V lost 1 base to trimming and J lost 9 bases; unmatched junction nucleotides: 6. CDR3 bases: TGTGCCAGCAGCCAAGTACGGACTAGGATTGAGCAGTTCTTC. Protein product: CASSQVRTRIEQFF.

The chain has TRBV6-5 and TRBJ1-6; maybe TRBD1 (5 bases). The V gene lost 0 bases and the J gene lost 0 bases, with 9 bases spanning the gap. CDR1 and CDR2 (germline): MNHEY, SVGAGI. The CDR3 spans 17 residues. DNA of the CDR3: TGTGCCAGCAGTTACTCCAGGGAAAGCTCCTATAATTCACCCCTCCACTTT. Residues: CASSYSRESSYNSPLHF.

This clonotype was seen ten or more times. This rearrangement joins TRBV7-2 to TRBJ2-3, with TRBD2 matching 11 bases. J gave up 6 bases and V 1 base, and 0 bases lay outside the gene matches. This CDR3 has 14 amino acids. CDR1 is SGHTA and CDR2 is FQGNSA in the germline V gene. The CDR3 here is CASSLVAGGDTQYF. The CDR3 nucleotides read TGTGCCAGCAGCTTAGTAGCGGGGGGGGATACGCAGTATTTT.

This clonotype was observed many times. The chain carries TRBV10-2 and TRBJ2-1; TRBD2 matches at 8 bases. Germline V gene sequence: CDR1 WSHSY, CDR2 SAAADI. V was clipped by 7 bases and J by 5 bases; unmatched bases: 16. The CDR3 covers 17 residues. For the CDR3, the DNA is TGCGCCAGCAACGGGATCGGGGGGGCCATGGTACACAATGAGCAGTTCTTC. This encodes CASNGIGGAMVHNEQFF.

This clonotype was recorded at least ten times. DNA of the CDR3: TGTGCCAGCAGCTACTCCGGGGAGGTGGGTGAGCAGTTCTTC. Residues: CASSYSGEVGEQFF. V usage is TRBV7-9 and J usage is TRBJ2-1; D is perhaps TRBD2 (6 bases). There are 14 residues in the CDR3. Germline assignment: CDR1 SEHNR and CDR2 FQNEAQ (reference sequence). Trimming removed 4 bases at V and 9 bases at J, with 16 bases between.

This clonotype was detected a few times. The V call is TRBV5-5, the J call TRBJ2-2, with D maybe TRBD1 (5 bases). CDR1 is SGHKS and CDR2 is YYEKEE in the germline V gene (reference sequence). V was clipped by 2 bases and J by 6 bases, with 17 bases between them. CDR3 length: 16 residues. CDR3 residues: CASSLGDSFFSGELFF. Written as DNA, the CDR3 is TGTGCCAGCAGCTTAGGAGACAGTTTTTTCTCCGGGGAGCTGTTTTTT.

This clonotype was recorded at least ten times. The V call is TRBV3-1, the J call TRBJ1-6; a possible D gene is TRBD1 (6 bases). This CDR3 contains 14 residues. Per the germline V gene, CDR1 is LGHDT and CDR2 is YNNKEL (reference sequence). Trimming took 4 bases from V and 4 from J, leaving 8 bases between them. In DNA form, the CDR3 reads TGTGCCAGCAGCCTCGGGACATATAATTCACCCCTCCACTTT. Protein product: CASSLGTYNSPLHF.

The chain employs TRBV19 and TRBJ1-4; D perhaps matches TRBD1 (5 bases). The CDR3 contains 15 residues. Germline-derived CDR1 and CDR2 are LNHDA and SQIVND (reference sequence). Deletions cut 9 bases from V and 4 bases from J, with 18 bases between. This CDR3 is CASAPDRPNNEKLFF. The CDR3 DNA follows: TGTGCCAGCGCTCCAGACAGACCCAATAATGAAAAACTGTTTTTT. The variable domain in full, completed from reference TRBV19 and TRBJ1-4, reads DGGITQSPKYLFRKEGQNVTLSCEQNLNHDAMYWYRQDPGQGLRLIYYSQIVNDFQKGDIAEGYSVSREKKESFPLTVTSAQKNPTAFYLCASAPDRPNNEKLFFGSGTQLSVL.

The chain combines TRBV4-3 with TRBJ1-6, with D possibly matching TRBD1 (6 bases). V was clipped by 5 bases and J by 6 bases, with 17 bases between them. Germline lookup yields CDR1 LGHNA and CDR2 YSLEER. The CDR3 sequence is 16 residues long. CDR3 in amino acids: CASSEQGERRNSPLHF. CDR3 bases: TGCGCCAGCAGCGAACAGGGTGAGCGCCGTAATTCACCCCTCCACTTT.

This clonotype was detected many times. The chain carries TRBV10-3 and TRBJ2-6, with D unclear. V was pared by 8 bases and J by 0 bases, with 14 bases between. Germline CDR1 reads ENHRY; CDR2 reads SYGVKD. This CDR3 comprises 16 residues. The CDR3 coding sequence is TGTGCCATCTCGAGGTCTTCCGTCTCTGGGGCCAACGTCCTGACTTTC. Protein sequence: CAISRSSVSGANVLTF.

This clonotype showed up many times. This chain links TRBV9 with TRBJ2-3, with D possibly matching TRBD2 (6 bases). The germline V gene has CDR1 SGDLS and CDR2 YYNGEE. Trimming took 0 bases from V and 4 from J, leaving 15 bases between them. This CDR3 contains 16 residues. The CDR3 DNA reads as TGTGCCAGCAGCGTAGTGGGGGGAGCTCCCGCAGATACGCAGTATTTT. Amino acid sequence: CASSVVGGAPADTQYF.